These 23 T cell receptor beta chains share one sample of origin, sequenced in a study of blood T cell repertoires in COVID-19. Repertoires were generated with immunoSEQ multiplex PCR, while TCRdb's copy carries only in-frame clones and drops some. The sample contains about 180,000 clones, approximately 86% of which appear only once. The sequenced material came from peripheral blood. These receptors were taken from an elderly man with COVID-19, enrolled during active disease.

The chain employs TRBV11-3 and TRBJ2-5; the D is unclear. The CDR3 spans 15 residues. Germline loops: CDR1 SGHNT, CDR2 YENEEA. Deletions cut 1 base from V and 5 bases from J, with 14 bases between. The CDR3 here is CASSLGSQKWETQYF. As DNA, the CDR3 is TGTGCCAGCAGCTTAGGGTCACAGAAGTGGGAGACCCAGTACTTC.

The chain recombines TRBV18 with TRBJ1-1; D gene ambiguous. The germline gives CDR1 KGHSH, CDR2 LQKENI. CDR3 length: 14 residues. With 2 bases removed from V and 4 bases from J, the gap between germline ends came to 11 bases. CDR3 region: CASSPTGSVTEAFF. The DNA of the CDR3 is TGTGCCAGCTCACCAACGGGATCGGTCACTGAAGCTTTCTTT.

This chain links TRBV19 with TRBJ1-6; D perhaps matches TRBD1 (6 bases). V lost 6 bases to trimming and J lost 5 bases, with 20 bases between them. This CDR3 has 17 residues. Germline V gene data show CDR1 as LNHDA and CDR2 as SQIVND (reference sequence). CDR3 DNA: TGTGCCAGTAGCACCGGGACAACCGTGCTGGATAATTCACCCCTCCACTTT. This translates into CASSTGTTVLDNSPLHF.

The chain carries TRBV7-9 and TRBJ2-1; D is possibly TRBD1 (5 bases). The germline V and J ends were trimmed by 4 bases and 4 bases, with 11 bases remaining between them. CDR1 and CDR2 (germline): SEHNR, FQNEAQ (reference sequence). The CDR3 length is 14 residues. The CDR3 bases are TGTGCCAGCAGCTACTTAGACAGTTACAATGAGCAGTTCTTC. Amino acids: CASSYLDSYNEQFF.

This sequence joins TRBV10-3 and TRBJ1-1; D gene uncertain. V lost 0 bases to trimming and J lost 8 bases, with 13 bases between them. The germline V gene encodes CDR1 ENHRY and CDR2 SYGVKD. The CDR3 runs to 14 residues. Here the CDR3 DNA reads TGTGCCATCAGTGAGTCCAGTTCGCGGGAAGAAGCTTTCTTT. It codes for CAISESSSREEAFF.

The chain uses TRBV7-8 and TRBJ1-2; possible D gene TRBD1, 6 bases. Trimming shortened V by 3 bases and J by 7 bases, and 15 bases separated the two germline ends. CDR1 is SGHVS and CDR2 is FQNEAQ in the germline V gene. This CDR3 is built from 14 residues. In DNA form, the CDR3 reads TGTGCCAGCAGCTTCCAGGGGTTCTCGGGTGGCTACACCTTC. Amino acid sequence: CASSFQGFSGGYTF.

This clone came up many times. The chain joins TRBV19 to TRBJ2-7; weak D call: TRBD1 (6 bases). Germline V gene data show CDR1 as LNHDA and CDR2 as SQIVND (reference sequence). Deletions cut 2 bases from V and 2 bases from J, with 10 bases between. This CDR3 is built from 14 residues. The CDR3 coding sequence is TGTGCCAGTAGTATAAACCACAGGGCCTACGAGCAGTACTTC. Translating gives CASSINHRAYEQYF.

This clone showed up just a few times. V and J are TRBV6-2 or TRBV6-3 and TRBJ2-1, with 8 positions matching TRBD1. This CDR3 is 19 amino acids long. Per the germline V gene, CDR1 is MNHEY and CDR2 is SVGEGT. V was pared by 0 bases and J by 4 bases, with 14 bases of the junction left unmatched. The CDR3 here is CASSYSRQGTSRIYNEQFF. In DNA, the CDR3 is TGTGCCAGCAGTTACTCGAGACAGGGGACTTCACGGATTTACAATGAGCAGTTCTTC.

The rearrangement links TRBV5-1 to TRBJ1-1, with D possibly being TRBD1 (6 bases). V lost 4 bases to trimming and J lost 0 bases, with 19 bases between them. Germline V gene lookup returns CDR1 SGHRS and CDR2 YFSETQ. CDR3 length: 17 amino acids. In nucleotides, the CDR3 is TGCGCCAGCAGCCCTCAATATATGGGGGCCTTGAACACTGAAGCTTTCTTT. Its translation: CASSPQYMGALNTEAFF.

The V and J genes are TRBV28 and TRBJ2-6; no clear D gene. The CDR3 loop spans 19 amino acids. V was cut by 4 bases and J by 0 bases, with 19 bases left in between. From germline, CDR1 is MDHEN and CDR2 SYDVKM. CDR3 coding DNA: TGTGCCAGCAGTTCCCCCCCGCGCGGCCTGAGCTCTGGGGCCAACGTCCTGACTTTC. Translation: CASSSPPRGLSSGANVLTF.

The chain links TRBV5-4 to TRBJ2-3; D is uncertain. The V end lost 4 bases, the J end lost 6 bases, and 18 bases lay between the germline ends. From germline, CDR1 is SGHNT and CDR2 YYREEE (reference sequence). The CDR3 is 15 residues long. DNA for the CDR3: TGTGCCAGCAGCGCTGGTATCCTAAGCGCTGATACGCAGTATTTT. Its protein product is CASSAGILSADTQYF.

This clone was counted a single time. J is TRBJ2-1 and V is TRBV3-1 (or the pseudogene TRBV3-2); possibly TRBD1 for D (5 bases). V lost 0 bases to trimming and J lost 4 bases, with 10 bases between them. The CDR3 sequence is 15 residues long. Per germline, CDR1 LGHDT and CDR2 YNNKEL (reference sequence). CDR3 in DNA: TGTGCCAGCAGCCAAGAGGCAGGGCCTTACAATGAGCAGTTCTTC. This sequence encodes CASSQEAGPYNEQFF.

The chain joins TRBV14 to TRBJ1-6; perhaps TRBD1 as D (6 bases). The V end lost 5 bases, the J end lost 7 bases, and 9 bases lay between the germline ends. The CDR3 runs to 13 residues. Germline V gene sequence: CDR1 SGHDN, CDR2 FVKESK. The DNA of the CDR3 is TGTGCCAGCAGCAACACAGGGAATTCACCCCTCCACTTT. Translating it yields CASSNTGNSPLHF. Complete variable domain (other parts from reference TRBV14 and TRBJ1-6): EAGVTQFPSHSVIEKGQTVTLRCDPISGHDNLYWYRRVMGKEIKFLLHFVKESKQDESGMPNNRFLAERTGGTYSTLKVQPAELEDSGVYFCASSNTGNSPLHFGNGTRLTVT.

The chain uses TRBV18 and TRBJ1-4; TRBD1 aligns across 7 bases. Per the germline V gene, CDR1 is KGHSH and CDR2 is LQKENI. V was pared by 3 bases and J by 5 bases, with 3 bases of the junction left unmatched. The CDR3 runs to 14 residues. This chain's CDR3 is CASSPPGQNEKLFF. CDR3 nucleotide sequence: TGTGCCAGCTCACCTCCGGGACAGAATGAAAAACTGTTTTTT.

The chain joins TRBV4-2 to TRBJ1-2; possible D gene TRBD1, 6 bases. CDR1 is LGHNA and CDR2 is YNFKEQ in the germline V gene. The CDR3 has 15 amino acids. The germline V and J ends were trimmed by 1 base and 6 bases, with 15 bases remaining between them. For the CDR3, the DNA is TGTGCCAGCAGCCAAGTCACCTCAGGGGATAATGGCTACACCTTC. Its protein product is CASSQVTSGDNGYTF.

J is TRBJ2-5 and V is TRBV28; 8 bases fit TRBD1. The J segment lost 5 bases and the V segment lost 4 bases, leaving 6 bases of the junction unmatched. CDR3 length: 14 amino acids. From germline, CDR1 is MDHEN and CDR2 SYDVKM. In DNA, the CDR3 is TGTGCCAGCAGTTCGTCGGACAGGGAGGAGACCCAGTACTTC. This encodes CASSSSDREETQYF.

Turning to this clone: The same CDR3 arises from other DNA sequences in this sample as well. This rearrangement joins TRBV5-1 to TRBJ1-1, with 9 bases identical to TRBD1. This CDR3 is built from 14 residues. V lost 2 bases to trimming and J lost 4 bases; unmatched junction nucleotides: 3. The germline V gene encodes CDR1 SGHRS and CDR2 YFSETQ. CDR3 sequence: CASSLQGASTEAFF. The CDR3 region has the DNA TGCGCCAGCAGCTTACAGGGGGCGAGCACTGAAGCTTTCTTT.

This clone turned up a few times. The CDR3 loop is CASSQEARGRGYGYTF. DNA for the CDR3: TGCGCCAGCAGCCAAGAAGCCAGGGGGAGAGGCTATGGCTACACCTTC. The chain is built from TRBV4-1 and TRBJ1-2; 7 bases match TRBD1. J was trimmed by 4 bases and V by 0 bases; bases with no gene match: 8. Per germline, CDR1 MGHRA and CDR2 YSYEKL. The CDR3 is made up of 16 amino acids.

This clone was counted at least ten times. The gene calls are TRBV4-1 and TRBJ2-7, with D unclear. The CDR3 is 13 amino acids. The V gene lost 0 bases and the J gene lost 2 bases, with 5 bases spanning the gap. The germline V gene encodes CDR1 MGHRA and CDR2 YSYEKL. The DNA for the CDR3 is TGCGCCAGCAGCCAAGATGCGGCCTACGAGCAGTACTTC. It encodes CASSQDAAYEQYF.

The CDR3 nucleotides are TGTGCCAGCAGCCGGGGACAACTCTACGAGCAGTACTTC. It yields the protein CASSRGQLYEQYF. The chain carries TRBV5-6 and TRBJ2-7; TRBD1 might be the D (6 bases). Germline V gene data show CDR1 as SGHDT and CDR2 as YYEEEE. CDR3 length: 13 amino acids. V lost 4 bases to trimming and J lost 3 bases, with 11 bases between them.

This chain connects TRBV7-8 to TRBJ2-2; 8 nucleotides match TRBD2. The ends lost 0 bases at V and 4 bases at J; junction bases unmatched: 10. Germline loops: CDR1 SGHVS, CDR2 FQNEAQ. CDR3 length: 18 residues. The CDR3 nucleotides are TGTGCCAGCAGCTTAGCGTTCGGGCTAGCGGGCGGCACCGGGGAGCTGTTTTTT. Protein product: CASSLAFGLAGGTGELFF.

The chain carries TRBV11-2 and TRBJ1-1; D may be TRBD1 (5 bases). CDR1 is SGHAT, CDR2 FQNNGV, per germline. V was cut by 3 bases and J by 4 bases, with 15 bases left in between. The length of the CDR3 is 15 residues. The chain's CDR3 is CASSFLLQGGTEAFF. The CDR3, as DNA: TGTGCCAGCAGCTTTCTACTTCAGGGAGGCACTGAAGCTTTCTTT.

This chain uses TRBV19 with TRBJ2-1, with TRBD1 as a possible D gene (6 bases). This CDR3 comprises 16 residues. Germline assignment: CDR1 LNHDA and CDR2 SQIVND (reference sequence). V lost 6 bases to trimming and J lost 0 bases, with 15 bases between them. CDR3 residues: CASSPAQGSSYNEQFF. DNA for the CDR3: TGTGCCAGTAGCCCTGCTCAGGGGAGCTCCTACAATGAGCAGTTCTTC.